This T cell receptor (beta chain) was profiled in a study of CD8 T cells in ankylosing spondylitis. Quantitative 5'-RACE with molecular barcodes generated TCR beta libraries. TCRdb used MiXCR to reprocess the 5' RACE reads, holding one entry per CDR3 protein. Of under 850,000 distinct CDR3 sequences listed, around 17% are singletons. Per germline, CDR1 SGHRS and CDR2 YFSETQ. The CDR3 spans 15 residues. V was shortened by 7 bases and J by 0 bases, with 14 bases between the two germline ends. Regarding this clonotype: The antigen is undetermined.

Notes on the study in general: It was reported that disease-linked clones were significantly enriched in matched ankylosing spondylitis synovial fluid. Several of the motif variants were reported before in synovial fluid and blood from reactive arthritis. A CD8+ phenotype characterized the disease-linked clones, which were relatively rare in peripheral blood. Seemingly characteristic of ankylosing spondylitis blood was a TCR beta motif consisting of roughly 8 highly homologous variants.

The receptor was isolated from a male donor with ankylosing spondylitis. This chain connects TRBV5-1 to TRBJ2-1, with D possibly being TRBD2 (5 bases). Material for sequencing was blood, either unsorted or a sorted T cell fraction (not recorded which). CDR3 residues: CASRLRVGSYNEQFF. As DNA, the CDR3 is TGCGCCAGCCGCCTGCGGGTGGGCTCCTACAATGAGCAGTTCTTC.